This TCR beta chain originates from a study of T cell repertoires in cytomegalovirus infection. Overall study: Alongside well-studied HLA-B-restricted CMV epitopes, recently identified HLA-C-restricted CMV epitopes were also used. Signatures in public TCR beta sequences pointed to both CMV infection and matching HLA type. Notes on the study in general: Across the ex vivo response, the dominant clonotypes were HLA-C-restricted CMV-specific TCR beta clonotypes. CMV carriers with the relevant HLA were identified by cumulative public TCR beta family frequency.

TCRdb processed the reads anew with MiXCR; each CDR3 protein has one entry. The table includes approximately 110,000 distinct CDR3 sequences, 32% detected once. CDR3 length: 12 amino acids. V lost 8 bases, J lost 5 bases, and 13 bases lay in between. The germline V gene has CDR1 MNHEY and CDR2 SVGEGT. To note about this clonotype: Its antigen is undetermined. The missing conserved phenylalanine or tryptophan at the end of this CDR3 makes a read error likely.

This sequence originates from a human donor in good health (CMV status not recorded). Some clones in this sample may be carry-over from other donors' samples. The chain employs TRBV6-2 or TRBV6-3 and TRBJ2-7, with D perhaps TRBD1 (5 bases). The material was CD8+ T cells from cultured PBMCs, obtained from culture after CMV antigen stimulation. The CDR3 loop reads CASSHRLDEQYL. In DNA, the CDR3 is TGTGCCAGCTCCCACAGGTTGGACGAGCAGTACTTA.